Listed below are T cell receptor beta chains from one sample, sequenced in a study of T cells in localized non-small cell lung cancer. Repertoires were generated with immunoSEQ multiplex PCR, while TCRdb's copy carries only in-frame clones and drops some. The sample shows 45,000 to 55,000 clones, approximately 77% of them seen only once. The specimen comprised peripheral blood, sampled before any cancer treatment. These receptor sequences come from a man aged 40 to 70 with stage I squamous cell lung carcinoma. CDR3s include the opening cysteine and the closing phenylalanine or tryptophan. The D gene is left open where the match is weak. Clone size is not always given. Where it is, it says once, few, many or a class for expanded clones.

>TRBD1|NA|TRBV28|TRBJ2-7
TGTGCCAGCAGCCTTGGACAGGGTATTAGTGAGCAGTACTTC
CASSLGQGISEQYF
>TRBD1|once|TRBV5-4|TRBJ2-1
TGTGCCAGCAGCCTTGGGTCGACAGGGGTGGGGCAAGAGAATGAGCAGTTCTTC
CASSLGSTGVGQENEQFF
>NA|NA|TRBV11-2|TRBJ1-6
TGTGCCAGCAGCTTAGAGTCGGGGTTTCATTCACCCCTCCACTTT
CASSLESGFHSPLHF
>NA|NA|TRBV5-6|TRBJ2-3
TGTGCCAGCAGCTACGCCGTCCCAGATACGCAGTATTTT
CASSYAVPDTQYF
>TRBD1|few|TRBV5-4|TRBJ1-2
TGTGCCAGCAGCAGGACAGGGGGCGCGGGTGGCTACACCTTC
CASSRTGGAGGYTF
>NA|NA|TRBV4-1|TRBJ2-2
TGCGCCAGCAGCCCTACGACAGGATCCGGGGAGCTGTTTTTT
CASSPTTGSGELFF
>NA|NA|TRBV27|TRBJ1-3
TGTGCCAGCAGTTTAAGGGCAGAGGTTGGAAACACCATATATTTT
CASSLRAEVGNTIYF
>NA|NA|TRBV6-5|TRBJ1-1
TGTGCCAGCAGTGGACGGGGGACTGAAGCTTTCTTT
CASSGRGTEAFF
>NA|NA|TRBV5-6|TRBJ1-6
TGTGCCAGCAGCTTAAGCTCCTATAATTCACCCCTCCACTTT
CASSLSSYNSPLHF
>TRBD2|NA|TRBV6-5|TRBJ2-7
TGTGCCAGCAGTTGGAGTGCGGGGGTCACCTACGAGCAGTACTTC
CASSWSAGVTYEQYF
>TRBD1|NA|TRBV5-1|TRBJ1-1
TGCGCCAGCAGTCCAGGTCTGGGACAGGGTTTTCCTGAAGCTTTCTTT
CASSPGLGQGFPEAFF
>NA|NA|TRBV2|TRBJ2-7
TGTGCCGGAAATTTGAGACCCCACTACGAGCAGTACTTC
CAGNLRPHYEQYF
>NA|NA|TRBV5-1|TRBJ1-2
TGCGCCAGCAGCCCTACCCGGGAGGGAGGCGGCTACACCTTC
CASSPTREGGGYTF
>NA|NA|TRBV20-1|TRBJ2-3
TGCAGTGTGCGGTCCACAGATACGCAGTATTTT
CSVRSTDTQYF
>TRBD1|once|TRBV29-1|TRBJ2-5
TGCAGCCTTAACTCCGGGACAGGGGTCGGGACCCAGTACTTC
CSLNSGTGVGTQYF
>TRBD2|NA|TRBV2|TRBJ2-3
TGTGCCAGCAGCTTTGGACTAGCAGCAGATACGCAGTATTTT
CASSFGLAADTQYF
>NA|NA|TRBV9|TRBJ1-3
TGTGCCAGCAGCGTAGGGACAGTGGGAGGAAACACCATATATTTT
CASSVGTVGGNTIYF
>TRBD2|NA|TRBV18|TRBJ2-1
TGTGCCAGCTCACCTCTCGGCGGGGGGCAAACTGAGCAGTTCTTC
CASSPLGGGQTEQFF
>NA|NA|TRBV19|TRBJ2-5
TGTGCCAGTAGCGACTTCTCTCGTGCGGGGCAAGAGACCCAGTACTTC
CASSDFSRAGQETQYF
>NA|NA|TRBV4-3|TRBJ2-2
TGCGCCAGCAGCCAAGATCACGAGGGCGCGGGCACCGGGGAGCTGTTTTTT
CASSQDHEGAGTGELFF
>NA|NA|TRBV6-5|TRBJ1-4
TGTGCCAGCAGTGGAGGGGACGAAAAACTGTTTTTT
CASSGGDEKLFF
>NA|NA|TRBV7-6|TRBJ2-1
TGTGCCAGCAGCTTAGGCGGGGGCGCGGGTAGTGAGCAGTTCTTC
CASSLGGGAGSEQFF
>NA|NA|TRBV6-1|TRBJ2-7
TGTGCCAGCAGTGACGGGACGGGGCTAGAAGAGCAGTACTTC
CASSDGTGLEEQYF
>NA|NA|TRBV28|TRBJ2-2
TGTGCCAGCTCAGGTGGGACAAATACCGGGGAGCTGTTTTTT
CASSGGTNTGELFF
>NA|NA|TRBV5-8|TRBJ2-2
TGTGCCAGCACCACTGGACAGTACACCGGGGAGCTGTTTTTT
CASTTGQYTGELFF
>NA|NA|TRBV5-1|TRBJ2-5
TGCGCCAGCAGCTTGGCGGCAGGGTCGGAGGAGACCCAGTACTTC
CASSLAAGSEETQYF
>NA|NA|TRBV7-8|TRBJ1-1
TGTGCCAGCAGCTCGTGGGGGGCAAGGTACACTGAAGCTTTCTTT
CASSSWGARYTEAFF
>NA|NA|TRBV30|TRBJ1-3
TGTGCCTGGATGTGGGGGCGCGGTAGAAACACCATATATTTT
CAWMWGRGRNTIYF
>NA|NA|TRBV7-2|TRBJ1-2
TGTGCCAGCAGCTTAGTAAACAGGGTCGAAGGGGGCTACACCTTC
CASSLVNRVEGGYTF
>NA|NA|TRBV18|TRBJ1-3
TGTGCCAGCTCAGTGGCCGACTCTGGAAACACCATATATTTT
CASSVADSGNTIYF
>NA|NA|TRBV7-7|TRBJ2-2
TGTGCTAGCAGCTCGGGACCCACCGGGGAGCTGTTTTTT
CASSSGPTGELFF
>TRBD2|NA|TRBV15|TRBJ2-7
TGTGCCACCAGCAGAGGGACTAGCGGGGGGGCGGTCGCCTACGAGCAGTACTTC
CATSRGTSGGAVAYEQYF
>TRBD1|NA|TRBV30|TRBJ2-2
TGTGCCTGGACAGGGGGCCCAGCCGGGGAGCTGTTTTTT
CAWTGGPAGELFF
>TRBD1|NA|TRBV30|TRBJ2-3
TGTGCCTGGGAGGGGGCTAGCACAGATACGCAGTATTTT
CAWEGASTDTQYF
>TRBD1|NA|TRBV6-5|TRBJ1-1
TGTGCCAGCAACCACAGGGGGGCTGAAGCTTTCTTT
CASNHRGAEAFF
>NA|NA|TRBV5-5|TRBJ1-1
TGTGCCAGCACCGTCGTTTTGTCGAACACTGAAGCTTTCTTT
CASTVVLSNTEAFF
>NA|NA|TRBV14|TRBJ1-2
TGTGCCAGCAGCCAAGGAGGTGCTAACCCGGGCTATGGCTACACCTTC
CASSQGGANPGYGYTF
>NA|NA|TRBV7-9|TRBJ1-5
TGTGCCAGCAGCTTATCGACAGGAGCCCATCAGCCCCAGCATTTT
CASSLSTGAHQPQHF
>NA|NA|TRBV5-4|TRBJ2-3
TGTGCCAGCAGCTTGGCCACCGGCACAGATACGCAGTATTTT
CASSLATGTDTQYF
>NA|NA|TRBV7-3|TRBJ2-2
TGTGCCAGCAGCTGGGGTTCCGGGGAGCTGTTTTTT
CASSWGSGELFF
>NA|NA|TRBV7-2|TRBJ1-6
TGTGCCAGCAGCACCCGACAGAGCAATTCACCCCTCCACTTT
CASSTRQSNSPLHF
>NA|NA|TRBV10-3|TRBJ1-2
TGTGCCATCAGTGAGTCAGAACAGACTAACTATGGCTACACCTTC
CAISESEQTNYGYTF
>TRBD1|NA|TRBV11-3|TRBJ2-1
TGTGCCAGCAGCTTAGATAGACAGGGAGAAACCAATGAGCAGTTCTTC
CASSLDRQGETNEQFF
>NA|once|TRBV20-1|TRBJ1-2
TGCAGTGCTCCAGGGGAGTACACCTTC
CSAPGEYTF
>NA|NA|TRBV28|TRBJ1-5
TGTGCCAGCACCGGGGAATATAGCAATCAGCCCCAGCATTTT
CASTGEYSNQPQHF